This T cell receptor beta chain was obtained from a study of cytomegalovirus exposure and HLA in healthy donors. It was with 60 Vbeta and 13 Jbeta primers that the PCR ran. Profiling relied on immunoSEQ multiplex PCR, and the TCRdb table lists in-frame clones only, not all of them. This table holds about 170,000 clones, 79% found once. The CDR3 runs to 15 residues. The germline V gene has CDR1 MDHEN and CDR2 SYDVKM. V was clipped by 4 bases and J by 8 bases; unmatched bases: 8. The chain combines TRBV28 with TRBJ1-4, with 9 nucleotides matching TRBD1. The sequence was obtained from a woman in her 50s in good health and CMV-seronegative. The sequenced sample consisted of PBMCs. CDR3 amino acids: CASSSSGTGNEKLFF. DNA for the CDR3: TGTGCCAGCAGTTCATCCGGGACAGGGAACGAAAAACTGTTTTTT.